The 6 T cell receptor beta chains reported below all come from one sample, sequenced in a study of OX40 agonist ivuxolimab in advanced cancers. Clones were sequenced by immunoSEQ multiplex PCR, and TCRdb holds only the in-frame ones, with some missing. The table lists 100,000 to 130,000 clones, approximately 90% of them singletons, with roughly 1.1% in the top ten. Source: CD4+ or CD8+ T cells sorted from blood, taken in a trial of the OX40 agonist ivuxolimab. Source of these receptors: an adult with an advanced solid tumor such as melanoma, head and neck, liver or kidney cancer.

The chain is built from TRBV6-5 and TRBJ2-5; TRBD1 matches at 7 bases. In germline, CDR1 is MNHEY, CDR2 SVGAGI. J lost 4 bases, V lost 8 bases, and 7 bases had no gene match. This CDR3 comprises 13 residues. CDR3 sequence reads: CASGRTGGETQYF. CDR3 DNA: TGTGCCAGCGGCAGGACAGGAGGAGAGACCCAGTACTTC.

The J gene is TRBJ1-3, the V gene TRBV28; weak D call: TRBD1 (5 bases). Between the trimmed V and J ends, which lost 3 bases and 0 bases, there was a span of 21 bases. The V gene's germline CDR1 is MDHEN and CDR2 SYDVKM. CDR3 size: 19 residues. The CDR3 loop is CASSFWQGSSNPSGNTIYF. The DNA of the CDR3 is TGTGCCAGCAGTTTCTGGCAGGGCTCTAGTAACCCCTCTGGAAACACCATATATTTT.

This chain connects TRBV6-5 to TRBJ2-7; maybe TRBD1 (6 bases). There are 13 residues in the CDR3. Per the germline V gene, CDR1 is MNHEY and CDR2 is SVGAGI. V lost 6 bases and J lost 1, with 10 bases in between. The CDR3 is CASSRTDSYEQYF. For the CDR3, the DNA is TGTGCCAGCAGCCGGACAGATTCCTACGAGCAGTACTTC.

In its sample, this clone was seen a few times. The chain uses TRBV4-3 and TRBJ1-5; 7 bases are shared with TRBD1. From germline, CDR1 is LGHNA and CDR2 YSLEER. This CDR3 comprises 18 residues. With V trimmed by 0 bases and J by 9 bases, 17 bases remained unmatched. This CDR3 reads CASSQDRDSGTVSGPQHF. The CDR3 nucleotides read TGCGCCAGCAGCCAAGATCGAGATTCAGGGACAGTCTCCGGGCCCCAGCATTTT.

V gene TRBV6-1 combines with J gene TRBJ1-6; 8 bases align to TRBD1. V lost 3 bases, J lost 7 bases, and 5 bases stayed unmatched. CDR3 length: 15 amino acids. The V gene's germline CDR1 is MNHNS and CDR2 SASEGT. CDR3 in amino acids: CASSEFDRGNSPLHF. As DNA, the CDR3 is TGTGCCAGCAGTGAGTTCGACAGGGGCAATTCACCCCTCCACTTT.

With regard to this clone: Different DNA sequences within this sample yield the same CDR3. The DNA for the CDR3 is TGTGCCAGCAGCGCCGATAGCAATCAGCCCCAGCATTTT. Translated: CASSADSNQPQHF. The V and J genes are TRBV9 and TRBJ1-5; D is uncertain. This CDR3 has 13 amino acids. Germline CDR1 and CDR2: SGDLS and YYNGEE. Between the trimmed V and J ends, which lost 3 bases and 0 bases, there was a span of 4 bases.